This T cell receptor (beta chain) was obtained from a study of T cell responses to AZD1222 COVID-19 vaccine. Germline CDR1 and CDR2: SQVTM and ANQGSEA. The CDR3 totals 15 residues. The protocol was immunoSEQ multiplex PCR, while the TCRdb copy is restricted to in-frame clones and leaves out a portion. The sample includes 140,000 to 150,000 clones, approximately 85% of them seen just once. The receptor was derived from an adult in good health. V usage is TRBV29-1 and J usage is TRBJ1-2, with D maybe TRBD1 (6 bases). The sequences come from peripheral blood, collected on day 0 of AZD1222 vaccination. For the CDR3, the DNA is TGCAGTAGCCTCAAAACGGGACACCCTAACTATGGCTACACCTTC. Protein product: CSSLKTGHPNYGYTF.